What follows are 4 T cell receptor beta chains derived from one specimen sequenced in a study of shared clonotypes between healthy human individuals. The method was immunoSEQ multiplex PCR; TCRdb's version includes in-frame clones alone and lacks a portion of them. The sample has over 1.4 million clones; around 95% are singletons. What was sequenced was naive CD4+ T cells sorted from blood. Sample subset: CD45RA+ positively selected. These TCRs come from a man aged 25 to 40 in good health.

The CDR3 here is CASTPGLAGTGELFF. The CDR3 DNA reads as TGTGCCAGCACCCCCGGACTAGCGGGCACCGGGGAGCTGTTTTTT. The rearrangement joins TRBV11-2 to TRBJ2-2, with 11 nucleotides matching TRBD2. The CDR3 consists of 15 residues. From germline, CDR1 is SGHAT and CDR2 FQNNGV. The junction had 5 bases not matched to a gene; V was cut back by 7 bases and J by 4 bases.

This chain uses TRBV6-1 with TRBJ1-3; D not certain. V shed 3 bases and J shed 2 bases, with 11 bases lying between them. CDR1 and CDR2 from the germline V gene are MNHNS and SASEGT. The CDR3 is made up of 15 amino acids. The CDR3 is CASSERWGPGNTIYF. The CDR3 DNA reads TGTGCCAGCAGTGAGAGATGGGGTCCTGGAAACACCATATATTTT.

The rearrangement joins TRBV18 to TRBJ2-5, with TRBD1 matching 9 bases. The CDR3 runs 15 residues. CDR1 and CDR2 (germline): KGHSH, LQKENI. The trim removed 6 bases at V and 5 bases at J, leaving 10 bases unmatched. The CDR3 sequence: CASSYGQGWRETQYF. CDR3 sequence (DNA): TGTGCCAGCTCCTATGGACAGGGGTGGCGGGAGACCCAGTACTTC. Based on the CDR3 plus reference TRBV18 and TRBJ2-5, the full variable domain is NAGVMQNPRHLVRRRGQEARLRCSPMKGHSHVYWYRQLPEEGLKFMVYLQKENIIDESGMPKERFSAEFPKEGPSILRIQQVVRGDSAAYFCASSYGQGWRETQYFGPGTRLLVL.

This CDR3 reads CASSTSGSRETQYF. The CDR3 DNA is TGTGCCAGCAGCACTAGCGGGAGTCGAGAGACCCAGTACTTC. The V gene is TRBV27, the J gene TRBJ2-5; TRBD2 matches at 11 bases. Germline lookup yields CDR1 MNHEY and CDR2 SMNVEV (reference sequence). Trimming cost V 6 bases and J 4 bases; bases outside gene matches: 4. This CDR3 spans 14 amino acids.